This TCR beta chain emerged from a study of blood T cell repertoires in COVID-19. Study-level background: Both acute and convalescent COVID-19 samples were obtained from the United States, Italy and Spain.

TCRdb keeps only in-frame clones here, not all; method: immunoSEQ multiplex PCR. The data contain about 240,000 clones, more than 75% of them singletons. Sequencing was done on a sample of PBMCs or T cells enriched from blood (not recorded which). The source of this sequence is a middle-aged woman with acute COVID-19.

CDR3 region: CASSVGAGGYEQYF. The CDR3 DNA is TGTGCCAGCAGCGTTGGAGCGGGGGGTTACGAGCAGTACTTC. The rearrangement uses TRBV9 and TRBJ2-7, with TRBD2 matching 9 bases. Germline lookup yields CDR1 SGDLS and CDR2 YYNGEE. V was clipped by 2 bases and J by 4 bases; unmatched bases: 4. The CDR3 is made up of 14 amino acids.